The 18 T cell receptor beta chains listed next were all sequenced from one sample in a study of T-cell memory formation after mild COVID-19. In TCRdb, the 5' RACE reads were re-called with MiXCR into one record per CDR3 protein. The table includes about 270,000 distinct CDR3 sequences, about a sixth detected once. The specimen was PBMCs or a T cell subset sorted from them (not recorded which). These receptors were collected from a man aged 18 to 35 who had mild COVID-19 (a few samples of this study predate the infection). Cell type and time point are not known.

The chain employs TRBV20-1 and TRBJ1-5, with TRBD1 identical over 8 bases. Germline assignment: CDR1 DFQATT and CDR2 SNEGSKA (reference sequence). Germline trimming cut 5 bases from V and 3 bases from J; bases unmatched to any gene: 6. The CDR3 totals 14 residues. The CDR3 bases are TGCAGTGCTCCGCCGGGACAGGCCAATCAGCCCCAGCATTTT. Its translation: CSAPPGQANQPQHF.

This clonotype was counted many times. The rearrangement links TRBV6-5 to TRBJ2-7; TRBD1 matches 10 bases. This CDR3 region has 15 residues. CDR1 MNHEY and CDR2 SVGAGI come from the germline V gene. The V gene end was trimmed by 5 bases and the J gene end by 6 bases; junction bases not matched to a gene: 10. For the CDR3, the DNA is TGTGCCAGCAGTACAGACAGGGGGCAGTCCAGCGAGCAGTACTTC. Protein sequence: CASSTDRGQSSEQYF.

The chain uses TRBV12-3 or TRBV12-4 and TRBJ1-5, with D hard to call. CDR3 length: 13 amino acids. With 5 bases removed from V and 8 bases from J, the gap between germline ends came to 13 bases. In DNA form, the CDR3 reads TGTGCCAGCAGTCCGAGACGCGGGGAGCCCCAGCATTTT. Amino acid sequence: CASSPRRGEPQHF.

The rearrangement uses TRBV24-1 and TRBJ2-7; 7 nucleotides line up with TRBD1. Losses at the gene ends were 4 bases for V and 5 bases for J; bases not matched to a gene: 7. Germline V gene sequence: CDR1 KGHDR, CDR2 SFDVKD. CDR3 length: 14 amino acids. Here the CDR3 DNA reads TGTGCCACCAGTGAGACGACAGGGTTCCACGAGCAGTACGTC. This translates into CATSETTGFHEQYV.

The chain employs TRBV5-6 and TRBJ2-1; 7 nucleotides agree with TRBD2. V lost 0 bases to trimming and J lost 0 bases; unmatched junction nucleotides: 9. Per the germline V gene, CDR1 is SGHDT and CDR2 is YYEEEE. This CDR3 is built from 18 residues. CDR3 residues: CASSLVSGDPSSYNEQFF. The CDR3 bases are TGTGCCAGCAGCTTGGTGAGCGGGGACCCAAGCTCCTACAATGAGCAGTTCTTC. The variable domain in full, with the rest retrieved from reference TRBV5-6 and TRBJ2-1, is DAGVTQSPTHLIKTRGQQVTLRCSPKSGHDTVSWYQQALGQGPQFIFQYYEEEERQRGNFPDRFSGHQFPNYSSELNVNALLLGDSALYLCASSLVSGDPSSYNEQFFGPGTRLTVL.

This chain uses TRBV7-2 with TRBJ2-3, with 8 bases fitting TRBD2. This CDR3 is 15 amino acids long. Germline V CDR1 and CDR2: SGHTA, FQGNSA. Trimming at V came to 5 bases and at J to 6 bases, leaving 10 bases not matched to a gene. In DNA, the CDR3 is TGTGCCAGCAGCACGCAGAGTCGCGGGGGGGATACGCAGTATTTT. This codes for CASSTQSRGGDTQYF.

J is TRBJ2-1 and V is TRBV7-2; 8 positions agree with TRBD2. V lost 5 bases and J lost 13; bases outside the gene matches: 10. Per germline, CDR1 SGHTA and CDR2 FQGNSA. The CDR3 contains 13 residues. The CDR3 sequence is CASSGDAGGRQFF. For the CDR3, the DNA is TGTGCCAGCAGCGGGGACGCGGGGGGCCGCCAGTTCTTC.

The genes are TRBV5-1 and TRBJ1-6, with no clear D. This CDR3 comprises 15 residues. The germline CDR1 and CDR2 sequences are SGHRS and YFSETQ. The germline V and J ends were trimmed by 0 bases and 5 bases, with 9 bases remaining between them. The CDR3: CASSLGPQNNSPLHF. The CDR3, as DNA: TGCGCCAGCAGCTTGGGACCTCAAAATAATTCACCCCTCCACTTT. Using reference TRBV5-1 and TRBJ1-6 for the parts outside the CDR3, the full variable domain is KAGVTQTPRYLIKTRGQQVTLSCSPISGHRSVSWYQQTPGQGLQFLFEYFSETQRNKGNFPGRFSGRQFSNSRSEMNVSTLELGDSALYLCASSLGPQNNSPLHFGNGTRLTVT.

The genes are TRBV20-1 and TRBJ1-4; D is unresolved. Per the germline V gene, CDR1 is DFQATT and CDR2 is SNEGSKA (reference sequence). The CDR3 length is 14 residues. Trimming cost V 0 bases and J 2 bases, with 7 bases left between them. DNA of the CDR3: TGCAGTGCTAGAGATAGGCGGACTAATGAAAAACTGTTTTTT. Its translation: CSARDRRTNEKLFF.

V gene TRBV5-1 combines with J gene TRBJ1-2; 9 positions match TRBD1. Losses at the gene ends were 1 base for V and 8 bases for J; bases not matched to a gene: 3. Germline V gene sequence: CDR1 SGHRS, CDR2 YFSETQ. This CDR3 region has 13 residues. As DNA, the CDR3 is TGCGCCAGCAGCTTGACAGGGGGCCCGGGCTACACCTTC. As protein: CASSLTGGPGYTF. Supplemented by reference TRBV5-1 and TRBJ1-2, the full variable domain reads KAGVTQTPRYLIKTRGQQVTLSCSPISGHRSVSWYQQTPGQGLQFLFEYFSETQRNKGNFPGRFSGRQFSNSRSEMNVSTLELGDSALYLCASSLTGGPGYTFGSGTRLTVV.

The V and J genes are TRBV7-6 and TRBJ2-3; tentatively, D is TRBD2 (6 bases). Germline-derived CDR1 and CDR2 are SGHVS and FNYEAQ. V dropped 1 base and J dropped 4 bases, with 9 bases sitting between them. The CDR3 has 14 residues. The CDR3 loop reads CASSLDAGPDTQYF. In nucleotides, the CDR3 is TGTGCCAGCAGCTTAGACGCGGGGCCAGATACGCAGTATTTT. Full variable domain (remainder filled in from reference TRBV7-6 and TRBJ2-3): GAGVSQSPRYKVTKRGQDVALRCDPISGHVSLYWYRQALGQGPEFLTYFNYEAQQDKSGLPNDRFSAERPEGSISTLTIQRTEQRDSAMYRCASSLDAGPDTQYFGPGTRLTVL.

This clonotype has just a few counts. Written as DNA, the CDR3 is TGTGCCAGCAGCGAGAGGGCCTCCTATAATTCACCCCTCCACTTT. Translating gives CASSERASYNSPLHF. V usage is TRBV9 and J usage is TRBJ1-6, with D unresolved. The CDR3 is 15 amino acids. Germline values: CDR1 SGDLS, CDR2 YYNGEE. Trimming pared 3 bases from V and 0 bases from J, leaving 7 bases between.

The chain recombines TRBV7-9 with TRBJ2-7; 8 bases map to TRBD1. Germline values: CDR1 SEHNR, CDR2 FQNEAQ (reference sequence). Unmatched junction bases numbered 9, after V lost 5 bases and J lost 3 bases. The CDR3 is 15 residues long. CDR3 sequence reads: CASSRTGTLLYEQYV. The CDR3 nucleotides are TGTGCCAGCAGCCGGACAGGGACCCTTCTCTACGAGCAGTACGTC.

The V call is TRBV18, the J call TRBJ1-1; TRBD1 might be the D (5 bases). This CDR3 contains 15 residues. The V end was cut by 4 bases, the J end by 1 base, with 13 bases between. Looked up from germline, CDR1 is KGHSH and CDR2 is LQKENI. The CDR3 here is CASSRQGGSNTEAFF. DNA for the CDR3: TGTGCCAGCTCACGGCAGGGCGGTTCGAACACTGAAGCTTTCTTT.

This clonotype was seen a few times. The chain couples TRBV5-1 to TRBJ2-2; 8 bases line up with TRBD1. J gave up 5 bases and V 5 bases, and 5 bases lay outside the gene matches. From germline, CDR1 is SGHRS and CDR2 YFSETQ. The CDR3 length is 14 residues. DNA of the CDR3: TGCGCCAGCAGGGGACAGGTCAGGACCGGGGAGCTGTTTTTT. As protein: CASRGQVRTGELFF.

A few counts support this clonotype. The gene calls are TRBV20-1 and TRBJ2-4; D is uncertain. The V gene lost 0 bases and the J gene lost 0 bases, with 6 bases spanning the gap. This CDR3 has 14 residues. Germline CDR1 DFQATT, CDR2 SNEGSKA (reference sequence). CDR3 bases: TGCAGTGCTAGAGATACCTTAGCCAAAAACATTCAGTACTTC. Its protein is CSARDTLAKNIQYF.

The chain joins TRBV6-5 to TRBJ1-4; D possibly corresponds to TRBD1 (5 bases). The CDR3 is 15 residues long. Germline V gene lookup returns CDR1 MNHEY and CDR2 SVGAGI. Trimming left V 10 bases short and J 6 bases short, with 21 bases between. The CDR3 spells CATHPVRGTDEKLFF. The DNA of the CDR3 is TGTGCCACCCACCCCGTGAGAGGGACGGATGAAAAACTGTTTTTT.

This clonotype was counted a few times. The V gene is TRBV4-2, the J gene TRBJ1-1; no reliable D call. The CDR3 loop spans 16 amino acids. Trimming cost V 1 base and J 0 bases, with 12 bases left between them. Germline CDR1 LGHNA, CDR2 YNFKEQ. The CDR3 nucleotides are TGTGCCAGCAGCCAAGTCGGTAGCGGCATGAACACTGAAGCTTTCTTT. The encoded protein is CASSQVGSGMNTEAFF.